Here is one T cell receptor (beta chain) with its context. The V end was cut by 4 bases, the J end by 6 bases, with 13 bases between. The CDR3 spans 14 residues. Germline CDR1 is MNHNS and CDR2 is SASEGT. This record comes from a study of T cells after yellow fever vaccination. Study at large: Low-cell-number fractions were prepared with SMART-Seq v4 Ultra Low Input.

TCRdb redid the calling of the 5' RACE reads with MiXCR, one entry per CDR3 protein. The sample yields a few hundred thousand distinct CDR3 sequences, 6% to 7.5% seen once. The source is a young man who received the YFV17D yellow fever vaccine. The gene calls are TRBV6-1 and TRBJ2-1, with D perhaps being TRBD1 or TRBD2 (6 bases each). The material was CD4+ T cells sorted from PBMCs, obtained 15 days after the yellow fever booster vaccination. CDR3 protein: CASSGGSGANEQFF. In nucleotides, the CDR3 is TGTGCCAGCAGTGGAGGTTCGGGGGCCAATGAGCAGTTCTTC.